This is a list of T cell receptor beta chains from one sample in a study of T cell repertoires in cytomegalovirus infection. These receptors lack a known antigen. TCRdb re-called the reads with MiXCR, one entry per CDR3 protein. The sample shows about 110,000 distinct CDR3 sequences, around 40% of them seen only once. The sequences come from CD8+ T cells from cultured PBMCs, collected from culture after CMV antigen stimulation. These receptor sequences come from a human donor in good health (CMV status not recorded). Some clones in this sample may be carry-over from other donors' samples. Each CDR3 is given with its conserved first and last residue. The order of the fields is J gene, clone size, D gene, V gene, CDR3 protein, CDR3 DNA. A D gene is named only where the DNA matches it firmly. Not all rows give a size; the values are once, few, many and, for expanded clones, a class.

J: TRBJ1-1
size: NA
D: TRBD1
V: TRBV7-9
CDR3: CASSLEHRGLESEAFF
DNA: TGTGCCAGCAGCTTAGAACACAGGGGGCTAGAATCTGAAGCTTTCTTT

J: TRBJ1-6
size: many
D: NA
V: TRBV7-2
CDR3: CASSVQGYSPLHF
DNA: TGTGCCAGCAGCGTTCAGGGCTATTCACCCCTCCACTTT

J: TRBJ1-2
size: many
D: NA
V: TRBV28
CDR3: CASRGTGRSGYTF
DNA: TGTGCCAGCAGAGGCACAGGACGTTCGGGCTACACCTTC

J: TRBJ1-1
size: many
D: NA
V: TRBV5-1
CDR3: CASSLGQYTEAFF
DNA: TGCGCCAGCAGCTTGGGACAGTACACTGAAGCTTTCTTT

J: TRBJ2-5
size: few
D: NA
V: TRBV7-9
CDR3: CASSSGRELGRETQYF
DNA: TGTGCCAGCAGCTCCGGCAGGGAGCTGGGGAGAGAGACCCAGTACTTC

J: TRBJ1-5
size: NA
D: NA
V: TRBV28
CDR3: CASSSTDVYDQPQHF
DNA: TGTGCCAGCAGTTCAACAGACGTGTATGATCAGCCCCAGCATTTT

J: TRBJ2-7
size: few
D: NA
V: TRBV6-5
CDR3: CASILRSGVGYEQYF
DNA: TGTGCCAGCATTTTACGTTCGGGGGTTGGGTACGAGCAGTACTTC

J: TRBJ2-7
size: NA
D: NA
V: TRBV5-1
CDR3: CASSLEAGAFYEQYF
DNA: TGCGCCAGCAGCTTGGAGGCAGGGGCTTTCTACGAGCAGTACTTC

J: TRBJ1-1
size: many
D: NA
V: TRBV7-8
CDR3: CASSVEGLQRKRDTEAFF
DNA: TGTGCCAGCAGTGTCGAGGGGCTCCAGAGAAAGAGGGACACTGAAGCTTTCTTT

J: TRBJ2-3
size: few
D: TRBD2
V: TRBV7-3
CDR3: CASSALTSGATDTQYF
DNA: TGTGCCAGCAGCGCACTAACTAGCGGCGCGACAGATACGCAGTATTTT

J: TRBJ1-5
size: few
D: NA
V: TRBV19
CDR3: CASRAGTRSNQPQHF
DNA: TGTGCCAGTAGAGCCGGGACACGTAGCAATCAGCCCCAGCATTTT

J: TRBJ2-1
size: few
D: NA
V: TRBV7-2
CDR3: CASAWESYNEQFF
DNA: TGTGCCAGCGCGTGGGAGTCCTACAATGAGCAGTTCTTC

J: TRBJ2-5
size: few
D: NA
V: TRBV7-9
CDR3: CASRDEETQYF
DNA: TGTGCCAGCAGAGATGAAGAGACCCAGTACTTC

J: TRBJ2-7
size: NA
D: TRBD1
V: TRBV27
CDR3: CASSQRQGEQYF
DNA: TGTGCCAGCAGCCAGAGACAGGGGGAGCAGTACTTC

J: TRBJ2-7
size: few
D: NA
V: TRBV7-2
CDR3: CASENLSYEQYF
DNA: TGTGCCAGCGAGAATCTCTCCTACGAGCAGTACTTC

J: TRBJ1-5
size: NA
D: NA
V: TRBV29-1
CDR3: CSVGPGGNQPQHF
DNA: TGCAGCGTTGGCCCGGGGGGCAATCAGCCCCAGCATTTT

J: TRBJ2-7
size: NA
D: TRBD1
V: TRBV11-2
CDR3: CASSSSPPRQGEYEQYF
DNA: TGTGCCAGCAGCTCCTCACCTCCTCGACAGGGCGAGTACGAGCAGTACTTC

J: TRBJ2-1
size: NA
D: NA
V: TRBV12-3/TRBV12-4
CDR3: CASSPTINEQFF
DNA: TGTGCCAGCAGCCCGACTATTAATGAGCAGTTCTTC

J: TRBJ2-7
size: few
D: NA
V: TRBV12-3/TRBV12-4
CDR3: CASSRHRVSYEQYF
DNA: TGTGCCAGCAGCCGACACAGGGTATCCTACGAGCAGTACTTC

J: TRBJ2-1
size: few
D: NA
V: TRBV4-1
CDR3: CASSHSTPLSSYNEQFF
DNA: TGCGCCAGCAGCCACTCCACTCCTCTGAGCTCCTACAATGAGCAGTTCTTC

J: TRBJ2-7
size: once
D: NA
V: TRBV23-1
CDR3: CANMESEQYF
DNA: TGCGCCAACATGGAGTCCGAGCAGTACTTC

J: TRBJ2-7
size: few
D: TRBD1
V: TRBV4-1
CDR3: CASSQDPGGSYEQYF
DNA: TGCGCCAGCAGCCAAGACCCAGGGGGCTCCTACGAGCAGTACTTC

J: TRBJ1-1
size: NA
D: NA
V: TRBV5-6
CDR3: CASTLGGTAEAFF
DNA: TGTGCCAGCACTTTGGGGGGGACGGCTGAAGCTTTCTTT